Detailed here is one T cell receptor (beta chain). This clonotype was found many times. Its binding antigen is unknown. Nothing much larger sits one base from this clone, and base qualities are not available. This sample stems from a study of T cell repertoires in cytomegalovirus infection (dated by TCRdb to the late 2010s). About the study as a whole: Peptide stimulations targeted recently identified HLA-C-restricted CMV epitopes, whose presentation resists viral immunomodulation, together with well-studied HLA-B-restricted epitopes. Donor HLA type was relevant to the analysis, because carriage of CMV infection together with the matching HLA type was indicated by public TCR beta signatures. Study-wide conclusions, independent of this receptor: The ex vivo response was dominated by HLA-C-restricted CMV-specific TCR beta clonotypes, which also provided the single most frequent clonotype in two of eight donors. In both this cohort and an independent roughly 400-donor cohort, the cumulative frequency of public TCR beta family members distinguished carriers of CMV infection plus the relevant HLA type.

Sequencing took place on an Illumina HiSeq 1500. The raw public data were reprocessed by TCRdb itself: fastp quality trimming at Q25, MiXCR clonotype calling, in-frame beta chains only. Each CDR3 protein gets just one entry, which takes the most common genes and DNA from the rows behind it. Counted in this sample were some 800,000 distinct CDR3 sequences; about 31% of them appeared once. The ten top clones hold under 15% of the sample. At the junction V is shortened by 3 bases and J by 0 bases, with 11 bases in between. Measured from the cysteine to the phenylalanine, the CDR3 is 15 residues long. CDR3 DNA is the only sequence kept; it has 45 bases, read in frame from the first base. CDR1 and CDR2 (DFQATT, SNEGSKA) derive from the germline V gene (reference sequence). The treatment or condition label on this specimen signifies: in vitro stimulation with specific CMV peptide epitopes to enrich CMV-specific T cells.

The origin of this receptor is a human donor in good health (CMV status not recorded). Some clones in this sample may be carry-over from other donors' samples. The V and J genes are TRBV20-1 and TRBJ2-2; no D gene call is confident. Sequences were derived from cultured CD8+ T cells from PBMCs, sampled from culture after CMV antigen stimulation. The CDR3 region: CSARPLHANTGELFF. The bases are TGCAGTGCTAGGCCGTTACACGCGAACACCGGGGAGCTGTTTTTT.